This TCR beta chain was sequenced during a study of blood T cell repertoires in COVID-19. The data were produced by immunoSEQ multiplex PCR, yet TCRdb's version contains in-frame clones alone and is incomplete. In the table there are about 150,000 clones, 65% to 90% of which are singletons. V shed 4 bases and J 3 bases; nucleotides not matched to a gene: 8. The CDR3 is made up of 16 amino acids. Germline CDR1 reads LGHNA; CDR2 reads YNFKEQ. Sequencing was carried out using peripheral blood. This sequence joins TRBV4-2 and TRBJ1-1; 10 bases map to TRBD1. The clonotype was recovered from a man between 65 and 79 years old with acute or convalescent COVID-19. CDR3 region: CASSRPGQGIHTEAFF. In nucleotides, the CDR3 is TGTGCCAGCAGCCGACCGGGACAGGGGATTCACACTGAAGCTTTCTTT.